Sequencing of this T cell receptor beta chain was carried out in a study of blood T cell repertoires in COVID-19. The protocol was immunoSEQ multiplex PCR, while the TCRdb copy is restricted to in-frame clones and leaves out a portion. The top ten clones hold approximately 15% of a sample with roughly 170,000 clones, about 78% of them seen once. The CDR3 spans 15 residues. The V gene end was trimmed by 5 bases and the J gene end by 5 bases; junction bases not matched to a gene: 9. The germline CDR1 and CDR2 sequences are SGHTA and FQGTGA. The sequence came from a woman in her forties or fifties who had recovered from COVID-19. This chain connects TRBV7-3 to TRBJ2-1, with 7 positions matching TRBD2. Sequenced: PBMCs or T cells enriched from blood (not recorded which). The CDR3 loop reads CASSPRLAGHNEQFF. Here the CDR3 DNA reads TGTGCCAGCAGCCCCCGTTTAGCGGGCCACAATGAGCAGTTCTTC. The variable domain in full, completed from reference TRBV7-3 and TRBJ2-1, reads GAGVSQTPSNKVTEKGKYVELRCDPISGHTALYWYRQSLGQGPEFLIYFQGTGAADDSGLPNDRFFAVRPEGSVSTLKIQRTERGDSAVYLCASSPRLAGHNEQFFGPGTRLTVL.